The source of this T cell receptor beta chain is a study of PD-L1 blockade in urothelial cancer. Study as a whole: Patients began atezolizumab, 1,200 mg intravenously every 3 weeks, in about 2014. Among blood samples, the median T cell count was around 150,000. Regarding the study as a whole: Below-median blood TCR clonality before treatment forecast better survival.

Concerning this clone itself: Its target is not known.

Noted time point: pretreatment peripheral blood. Disease in patients was locally advanced or metastatic urothelial carcinoma. Germline CDR1 reads SGHVS; CDR2 reads FQNEAQ. J gave up 4 bases and V 5 bases, and 5 bases lay outside the gene matches. The CDR3 totals 15 residues. The data were produced by immunoSEQ multiplex PCR, yet TCRdb's version contains in-frame clones alone and is incomplete. The table lists roughly 51,000 clones, around 84% of them singletons. This specimen consisted of PBMCs, obtained around atezolizumab (anti-PD-L1) treatment. The source is a man between 60 and 75 years old with urothelial cancer. This chain joins TRBV7-8 and TRBJ2-1, with TRBD2 matching over 10 bases. This chain's CDR3 is CASSKGLAVYNEQFF. The CDR3, as DNA: TGTGCCAGCAGCAAAGGACTAGCGGTATACAATGAGCAGTTCTTC.